This T cell receptor (beta chain) was obtained from a study of shared clonotypes between healthy human individuals. The germline V gene encodes CDR1 SGHDT and CDR2 YYEEEE. Trimming shortened V by 5 bases and J by 2 bases, and 17 bases separated the two germline ends. CDR3 size: 16 residues. Only in-frame clones appear in the TCRdb table, and some are missing; sequencing was by immunoSEQ multiplex PCR. The sample shows 1.4 million or so clones, approximately 98.5% of them seen only once. Specimen: naive CD4+ T cells sorted from blood. The subset here: CD45RA+ positively selected. The receptor's source is a man aged 30-40 years in good health. The chain recombines TRBV5-6 with TRBJ2-1; no clear D gene. Here the CDR3 reads CASSPPGPQPYNEQFF. In DNA, the CDR3 is TGTGCCAGCAGTCCACCGGGCCCACAACCCTACAATGAGCAGTTCTTC.